The clone carrying this T cell receptor beta chain was picked up a small number of times. The CDR3 length is 15 residues. The germline CDR1 and CDR2 sequences are SGHRS and YFSETQ. V lost 3 bases, J lost 2 bases, and 14 bases lay in between. The entry originates in a study of control samples from healthy donors and cancer patients. Clones were sequenced by immunoSEQ multiplex PCR, and TCRdb holds only the in-frame ones, with some missing. Here the sample spans some 13,000 clones, about 76% being singletons. The V and J genes are TRBV5-1 and TRBJ1-1; a possible D gene is TRBD1 (6 bases). The sample consisted of formalin-fixed, paraffin-embedded tissue. This clonotype was sampled from a male donor with melanoma. CDR3 amino acids: CASSWLPGANTEAFF. CDR3 DNA: TGCGCCAGCAGCTGGTTACCGGGGGCCAACACTGAAGCTTTCTTT. The whole variable domain, remainder taken from reference TRBV5-1 and TRBJ1-1, is KAGVTQTPRYLIKTRGQQVTLSCSPISGHRSVSWYQQTPGQGLQFLFEYFSETQRNKGNFPGRFSGRQFSNSRSEMNVSTLELGDSALYLCASSWLPGANTEAFFGQGTRLTVV.